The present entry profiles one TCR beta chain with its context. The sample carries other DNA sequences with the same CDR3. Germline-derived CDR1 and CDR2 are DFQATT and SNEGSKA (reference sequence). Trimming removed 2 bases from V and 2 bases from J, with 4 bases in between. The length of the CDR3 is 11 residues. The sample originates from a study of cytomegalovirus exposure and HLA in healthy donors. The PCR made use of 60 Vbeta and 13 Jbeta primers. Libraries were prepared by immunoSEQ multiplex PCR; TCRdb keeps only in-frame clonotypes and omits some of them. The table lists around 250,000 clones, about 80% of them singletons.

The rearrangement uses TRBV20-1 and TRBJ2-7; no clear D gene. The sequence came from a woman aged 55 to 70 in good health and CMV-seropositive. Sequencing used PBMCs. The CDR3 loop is CSARQTYEQYF. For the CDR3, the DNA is TGCAGTGCTAGACAGACCTACGAGCAGTACTTC.